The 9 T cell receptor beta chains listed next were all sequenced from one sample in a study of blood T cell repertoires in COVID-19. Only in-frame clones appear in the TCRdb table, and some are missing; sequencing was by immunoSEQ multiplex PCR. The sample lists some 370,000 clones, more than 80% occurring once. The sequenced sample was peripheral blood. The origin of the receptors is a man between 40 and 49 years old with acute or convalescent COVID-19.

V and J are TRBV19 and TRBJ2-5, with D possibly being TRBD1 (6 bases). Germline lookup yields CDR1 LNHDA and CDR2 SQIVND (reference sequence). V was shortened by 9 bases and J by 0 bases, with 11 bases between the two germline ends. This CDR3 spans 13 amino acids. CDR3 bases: TGTGCCAGCCGTCGACAGGACCAAGAGACCCAGTACTTC. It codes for CASRRQDQETQYF.

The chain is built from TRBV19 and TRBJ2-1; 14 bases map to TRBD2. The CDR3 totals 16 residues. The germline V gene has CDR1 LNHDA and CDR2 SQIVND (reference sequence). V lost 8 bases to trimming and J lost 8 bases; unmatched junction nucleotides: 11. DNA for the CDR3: TGTGCCAGTCGCGGGACTAGCGGGAGAGTTTTAGATGAGCAGTTCTTC. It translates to CASRGTSGRVLDEQFF.

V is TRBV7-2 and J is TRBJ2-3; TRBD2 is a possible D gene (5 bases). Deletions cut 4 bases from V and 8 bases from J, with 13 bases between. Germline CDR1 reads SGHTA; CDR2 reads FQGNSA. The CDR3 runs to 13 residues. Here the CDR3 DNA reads TGTGCCAGCAGCTCCTCACTAGGAGGTACGCAGTATTTT. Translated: CASSSSLGGTQYF.

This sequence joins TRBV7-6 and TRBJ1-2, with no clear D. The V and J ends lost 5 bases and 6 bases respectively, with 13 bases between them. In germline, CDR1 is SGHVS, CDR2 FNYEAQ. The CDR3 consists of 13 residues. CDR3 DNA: TGTGCCAGCAGCCTAAGCGGACCGGATGGCTACACCTTC. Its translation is CASSLSGPDGYTF.

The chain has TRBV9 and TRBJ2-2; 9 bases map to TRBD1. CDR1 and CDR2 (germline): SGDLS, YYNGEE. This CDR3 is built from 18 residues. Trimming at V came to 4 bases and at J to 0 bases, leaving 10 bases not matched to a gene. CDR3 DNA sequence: TGTGCCAGCAGCAGTGGGACAGGGCCCCTTCCGAACACCGGGGAGCTGTTTTTT. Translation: CASSSGTGPLPNTGELFF.

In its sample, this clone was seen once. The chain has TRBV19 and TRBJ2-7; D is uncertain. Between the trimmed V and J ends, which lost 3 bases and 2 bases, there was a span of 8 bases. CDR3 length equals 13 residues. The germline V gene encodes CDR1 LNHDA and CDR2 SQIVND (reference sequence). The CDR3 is CASSMARTYEQYF. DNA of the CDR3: TGTGCCAGTAGTATGGCTAGAACCTACGAGCAGTACTTC.

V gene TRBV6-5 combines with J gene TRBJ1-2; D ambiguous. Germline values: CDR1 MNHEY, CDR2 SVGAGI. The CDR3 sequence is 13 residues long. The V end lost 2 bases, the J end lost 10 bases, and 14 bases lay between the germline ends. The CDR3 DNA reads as TGTGCCAGCAGTTACGGGGAGGATGTGGACTACACCTTC. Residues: CASSYGEDVDYTF.

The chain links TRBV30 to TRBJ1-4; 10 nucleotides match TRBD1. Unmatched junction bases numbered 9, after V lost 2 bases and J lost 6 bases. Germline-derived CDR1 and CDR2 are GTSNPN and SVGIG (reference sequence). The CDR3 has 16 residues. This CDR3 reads CAWSPWTGTGDEKLFF. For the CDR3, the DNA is TGTGCCTGGAGTCCCTGGACCGGGACAGGGGATGAAAAACTGTTTTTT.

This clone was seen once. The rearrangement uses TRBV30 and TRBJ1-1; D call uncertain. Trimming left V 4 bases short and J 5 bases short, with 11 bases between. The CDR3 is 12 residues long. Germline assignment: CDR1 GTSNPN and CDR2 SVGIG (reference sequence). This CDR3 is CAWTRTDTEAFF. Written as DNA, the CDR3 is TGTGCCTGGACTCGCACAGATACTGAAGCTTTCTTT. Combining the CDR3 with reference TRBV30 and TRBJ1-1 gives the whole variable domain SQTIHQWPATLVQPVGSPLSLECTVEGTSNPNLYWYRQAAGRGLQLLFYSVGIGQISSEVPQNLSASRPQDRQFILSSKKLLLSDSGFYLCAWTRTDTEAFFGQGTRLTVV.